The 2 T cell receptor beta chains below all came from one sample that was sequenced in a study of human T cells and chemical hapten exposure. Time point denoted: patch test 2, 6 weeks after DPC sensitization. Treatment given: therapeutic diphenylcyclopropenone sensitization with weekly scalp DPC. Total RNA came from unfractionated whole blood. One entry per CDR3 protein results from TCRdb running MiXCR on the RACE reads. This sample has 40,000 or so distinct CDR3 sequences, with roughly 10% found just once. The sample in question was whole blood, obtained in connection with sensitization to the hapten diphenylcyclopropenone (DPC). The receptors come from a woman younger than 45 with alopecia areata. Some clones in this sample may be carry-over from other donors' samples.

This clonotype turned up a few times. The chain couples TRBV5-8 to TRBJ2-3; D is uncertain. Deletions cut 4 bases from V and 2 bases from J, with 8 bases between. Germline V gives CDR1 SGHTS, CDR2 YDEGEE. CDR3 length equals 13 residues. CDR3 residues: CASSGYNTDTQYF. As DNA, the CDR3 is TGTGCCAGCAGCGGGTACAACACAGATACGCAGTATTTT.

This clonotype is medium-sized. The V gene is TRBV4-2, the J gene TRBJ2-7, with 9 bases fitting TRBD1. The CDR3 spans 15 residues. Unmatched junction bases numbered 4, after V lost 1 base and J lost 3 bases. Germline V gene data show CDR1 as LGHNA and CDR2 as YNFKEQ. The CDR3, as DNA: TGTGCCAGCAGCCAAGTTGACAGGGGGAGCTACGAGCAGTACTTC. It translates to CASSQVDRGSYEQYF.